These 4 T cell receptor beta chains were sequenced from one sample in a study of CD8+CD57+ T cells in acquired aplastic anemia. Profiling that covered TCR beta VDJ and CDR3 relied on genomic DNA as its template. TCRdb re-analysed the reads in MiXCR, keeping a single row per CDR3 protein. The repertoire has nearly 60,000 distinct CDR3 sequences, just over 55% of them found once; the top ten carry 15% to 20%. Patients sequenced had flow cytometry evidence of CD8+CD57+ cell expansion. Sequencing was done on a sample of sorted CD4+, CD8+, or CD8+CD57+ T cells (not recorded which) from PBMCs. These receptor sequences come from a human donor with aplastic anemia.

This chain joins TRBV2 and TRBJ2-3; no definite D call. V lost 7 bases, J lost 2 bases, and 10 bases lay in between. CDR1 is SNHLY, CDR2 FYNNEI, per germline. The CDR3 is 13 residues long. CDR3 amino acids: CASTSEYTDTQYF. Written as DNA, the CDR3 is TGTGCCAGCACCTCCGAGTACACAGATACGCAGTATTTT.

Regarding this clonotype: The junction departs from germline at one end; a sequencing error may be responsible. The chain joins TRBV10-3 to TRBJ2-3; possibly TRBD2 for D (5 bases). This CDR3 is built from 16 residues. Germline V gives CDR1 ENHRY, CDR2 SYGVKD. CDR3 DNA: TGTGCCATCAGTGATCGAGGGAACACGGGCCCAGATATGCAGTATTTT. Its protein is CAISDRGNTGPDMQYF.

At least ten counts were recorded for this clonotype. J is TRBJ1-1 and V is TRBV6-5, with a possible D match to TRBD1 (5 bases). The V end was cut by 2 bases, the J end by 1 base, with 17 bases between. The V gene's germline CDR1 is MNHEY and CDR2 SVGAGI. The CDR3 contains 17 residues. CDR3 DNA sequence: TGTGCCAGCAGTTACCCCCGGGACGGAGCTCCGAACACTGAAGCTTTCTTT. This gives the protein CASSYPRDGAPNTEAFF.

The chain combines TRBV7-2 with TRBJ2-7; 8 bases align to TRBD1. J was trimmed by 2 bases and V by 2 bases; bases with no gene match: 5. Germline loops: CDR1 SGHTA, CDR2 FQGNSA. This CDR3 comprises 15 residues. The CDR3 loop reads CASSLMAQGAYEQYF. Here the CDR3 DNA reads TGTGCCAGCAGCTTAATGGCACAGGGGGCCTACGAGCAGTACTTC.